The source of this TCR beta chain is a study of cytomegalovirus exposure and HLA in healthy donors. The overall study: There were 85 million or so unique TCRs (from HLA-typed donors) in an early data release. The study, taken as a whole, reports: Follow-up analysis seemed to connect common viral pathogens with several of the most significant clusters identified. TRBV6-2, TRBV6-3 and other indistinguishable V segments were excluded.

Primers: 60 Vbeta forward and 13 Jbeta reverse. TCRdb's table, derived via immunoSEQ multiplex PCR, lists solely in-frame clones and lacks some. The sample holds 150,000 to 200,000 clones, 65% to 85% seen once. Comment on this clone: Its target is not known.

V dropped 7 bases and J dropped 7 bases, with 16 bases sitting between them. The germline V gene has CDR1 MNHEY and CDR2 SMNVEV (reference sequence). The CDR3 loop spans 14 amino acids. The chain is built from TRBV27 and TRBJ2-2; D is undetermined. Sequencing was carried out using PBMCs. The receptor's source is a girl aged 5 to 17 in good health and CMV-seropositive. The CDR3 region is CASTTIDKSGELFF. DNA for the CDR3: TGTGCCAGCACCACAATCGACAAAAGCGGGGAGCTGTTTTTT.